This T cell receptor (beta chain) was sequenced for a study of CD8 T cells in Susac syndrome. Germline V gene sequence: CDR1 LGHDT, CDR2 YNNKEL (reference sequence). V was trimmed by 0 bases and J by 0 bases, leaving 12 bases between them. The CDR3 extends over 17 amino acids. Random hexamers primed reverse transcription of about 0.45 to 1 ug RNA. Amplification of the TCR beta CDR3 was carried out by immunoSEQ multiplex PCR, which spanned a total of 54 Vbeta and 13 Jbeta segments. MiXCR, run by TCRdb on the immunoSEQ multiplex PCR reads, gives a single entry per CDR3 protein. The data show about 200,000 distinct CDR3 sequences, 95% seen once. Sequencing of TCR beta was performed on blood CD8+ T cells and on blood CD4+ T cells. Negative isolation yielded CD8+ and CD4+ T cells; FACS enriched TEMRA cells.

The sequence was collected from a human donor with multiple sclerosis. The V call is TRBV3-1, the J call TRBJ1-3; the D gene is possibly TRBD1 (6 bases). Input material: CD4+ T cells from PBMCs. The CDR3 nucleotides are TGTGCCAGCAGCCAAGATGGGCGGGGGCCCTCTGGAAACACCATATATTTT. Encoded protein: CASSQDGRGPSGNTIYF.